The clone carrying this T cell receptor beta chain has just a few counts. Germline CDR1 DFQATT, CDR2 SNEGSKA (reference sequence). The CDR3 extends over 14 amino acids. V dropped 4 bases and J dropped 0; count of bases not matched to a gene: 6. Each CDR3 protein gets one entry after TCRdb re-called the RT-PCR reads with MiXCR. The table has approximately 720,000 distinct CDR3 sequences, approximately 15% seen once. This receptor was identified in a female donor in good health, serving as a healthy control. This chain links TRBV20-1 with TRBJ2-7, with TRBD1 matching over 7 bases. The sequencing sample was made of memory CD4+ T cells from blood. CDR3 sequence reads: CSANRDRTSYEQYF. In nucleotides, the CDR3 is TGCAGTGCTAACCGGGACAGAACCTCCTACGAGCAGTACTTC.